One and the same sample provided the 15 T cell receptor beta chains below, sequenced in a study of human versus mouse CDR3 diversity and MHC coevolution. Some clones are missing from TCRdb's copy, which holds only in-frame ones; the method was immunoSEQ multiplex PCR. The sample holds some 82,000 clones, approximately 92% seen once. The sample consisted of naive CD4+ T cells from blood. Subset reported: CD45RO-negative CD62L-positive naive CD4 T cells. Receptors originate from a person between 25 and 70 years old in good health.

The chain uses TRBV28 and TRBJ1-2; 7 bases are shared with TRBD1. The V gene's germline CDR1 is MDHEN and CDR2 SYDVKM. The CDR3 loop spans 16 amino acids. After removal of 5 bases from V and 0 bases from J, the junction contained 9 bases not matched to a gene. The CDR3 coding sequence is TGTGCCAGCAGTGCACCGGGACAGTCGTCTAACTATGGCTACACCTTC. Translated, it gives CASSAPGQSSNYGYTF.

The J gene is TRBJ1-2, the V gene TRBV18; the D gene is possibly TRBD1 (5 bases). The CDR3 is made up of 14 amino acids. Trimming stripped 3 bases from V and 7 bases from J, with 15 bases between. Looked up from germline, CDR1 is KGHSH and CDR2 is LQKENI. Here the CDR3 DNA reads TGTGCCAGCTCACCGATACAGGCCCTAGGTGGCTACACCTTC. Amino acids: CASSPIQALGGYTF.

The rearrangement joins TRBV5-1 to TRBJ2-1; D ambiguous. The CDR3 length is 14 residues. The V gene's germline CDR1 is SGHRS and CDR2 YFSETQ. V was trimmed by 1 base and J by 8 bases, leaving 13 bases between them. CDR3 loop: CASSLRGSLDEQFF. CDR3 nucleotide sequence: TGCGCCAGCAGCTTGAGAGGTAGTTTGGATGAGCAGTTCTTC.

This clone was picked up one time. Other DNA sequences in this sample translate to the same CDR3. The chain is built from TRBV5-1 and TRBJ2-7; TRBD1 might be the D (6 bases). CDR1 and CDR2 (germline): SGHRS, YFSETQ. This CDR3 has 12 amino acids. Trimming left V 3 bases short and J 4 bases short, with 8 bases between. This CDR3 is CASSSQGYEQYF. The CDR3 region has the DNA TGCGCCAGCAGCTCCCAGGGGTACGAGCAGTACTTC.

The chain is built from TRBV11-2 and TRBJ2-5; D is possibly TRBD2 (6 bases). Germline V gives CDR1 SGHAT, CDR2 FQNNGV. The ends were cut back, 1 base at V and 5 bases at J, with 11 bases in the middle. This CDR3 spans 14 amino acids. The CDR3 spells CASSLVWGRETQYF. The CDR3 nucleotides are TGTGCCAGCAGCTTAGTTTGGGGGAGGGAGACCCAGTACTTC.

The rearrangement uses TRBV5-4 and TRBJ2-7; 7 bases line up with TRBD1. V was clipped by 4 bases and J by 4 bases; unmatched bases: 14. In germline, CDR1 is SGHNT, CDR2 YYREEE (reference sequence). The CDR3 sequence is 16 residues long. The CDR3 DNA reads as TGTGCCAGCAGCCTCGCCCCCTCGGGACAGCTGTACGAGCAGTACTTC. Encoded protein: CASSLAPSGQLYEQYF.

The chain has TRBV19 and TRBJ2-1; perhaps TRBD1 as D (6 bases). The germline V and J ends were trimmed by 8 bases and 9 bases, with 17 bases remaining between them. The CDR3 is 13 residues long. Per the germline V gene, CDR1 is LNHDA and CDR2 is SQIVND (reference sequence). The CDR3, as DNA: TGTGCCAGTGGTTACAGGGTCTATGGTGAGCAGTTCTTC. Translated: CASGYRVYGEQFF.

This clone was counted a single time. This chain connects TRBV7-2 to TRBJ2-7, with D possibly matching TRBD2 (5 bases). CDR1 and CDR2 from the germline V gene are SGHTA and FQGNSA. Trimming pared 1 base from V and 9 bases from J, leaving 13 bases between. CDR3 length: 13 amino acids. CDR3: CASSLGESLGQYF. CDR3 in DNA: TGTGCCAGCAGCTTAGGGGAGAGCCTGGGGCAGTACTTC. The full variable domain, with the rest looked up from reference TRBV7-2 and TRBJ2-7, is GAGVSQSPSNKVTEKGKDVELRCDPISGHTALYWYRQSLGQGLEFLIYFQGNSAPDKSGLPSDRFSAERTGGSVSTLTIQRTQQEDSAVYLCASSLGESLGQYFGPGTRLTVT.

The rearrangement uses TRBV9 and TRBJ2-7, with TRBD1 matching 10 bases. Per germline, CDR1 SGDLS and CDR2 YYNGEE. The CDR3 loop spans 15 amino acids. V dropped 2 bases and J dropped 3; count of bases not matched to a gene: 5. The CDR3 loop reads CASSVAGQGGYEQYF. The CDR3 DNA reads TGTGCCAGCAGCGTGGCTGGACAGGGGGGCTACGAGCAGTACTTC.

The chain joins TRBV20-1 to TRBJ1-1; D call uncertain. From germline, CDR1 is DFQATT and CDR2 SNEGSKA (reference sequence). V was clipped by 7 bases and J by 1 base, with 7 bases between them. The CDR3 covers 11 residues. CDR3 nucleotide sequence: TGCAGTGGGCGGAGGAACACTGAAGCTTTCTTT. As protein: CSGRRNTEAFF.

This chain connects TRBV27 to TRBJ1-5, with TRBD1 matching over 8 bases. This CDR3 spans 18 amino acids. CDR1 is MNHEY and CDR2 is SMNVEV in the germline V gene (reference sequence). V lost 5 bases, J lost 7 bases, and 19 bases stayed unmatched. The CDR3 here is CASSAYLSRQGSGQPQHF. In nucleotides, the CDR3 is TGTGCCAGCAGTGCATACCTATCACGACAGGGGTCAGGACAGCCCCAGCATTTT.

This chain uses TRBV9 with TRBJ2-3, with a tentative D call TRBD2 (5 bases). The CDR3 is made up of 16 amino acids. Looked up from germline, CDR1 is SGDLS and CDR2 is YYNGEE. V was trimmed by 0 bases and J by 1 base, leaving 12 bases between them. The chain's CDR3 is CASSVDTGRRTDTQYF. The CDR3 DNA sequence: TGTGCCAGCAGCGTAGATACGGGGAGACGCACAGATACGCAGTATTTT.

The rearrangement joins TRBV19 to TRBJ2-2, with D possibly being TRBD1 (5 bases). Germline CDR1 and CDR2: LNHDA and SQIVND (reference sequence). The CDR3 spans 12 residues. V was clipped by 7 bases and J by 5 bases, with 8 bases between them. In nucleotides, the CDR3 is TGTGCCAGTACCTCAGGGACCGGGGAGCTGTTTTTT. Translated: CASTSGTGELFF.

This clone was counted between two and nine times. V and J are TRBV7-8 and TRBJ1-3, with D perhaps TRBD1 (5 bases). This CDR3 contains 15 residues. Germline V gene sequence: CDR1 SGHVS, CDR2 FQNEAQ. Trimming pared 1 base from V and 0 bases from J, leaving 7 bases between. In DNA form, the CDR3 reads TGTGCCAGCAGCTTAGGTGGGGCCTCTGGAAACACCATATATTTT. This translates into CASSLGGASGNTIYF.

This chain links TRBV5-1 with TRBJ2-5, with 8 nucleotides matching TRBD1. CDR3 size: 13 residues. After removal of 0 bases from V and 5 bases from J, the junction contained 0 bases not matched to a gene. Germline V lookup: CDR1 SGHRS, CDR2 YFSETQ. The DNA of the CDR3 is TGCGCCAGCAGCTTGGGACAGGGGGAGACCCAGTACTTC. Protein product: CASSLGQGETQYF.